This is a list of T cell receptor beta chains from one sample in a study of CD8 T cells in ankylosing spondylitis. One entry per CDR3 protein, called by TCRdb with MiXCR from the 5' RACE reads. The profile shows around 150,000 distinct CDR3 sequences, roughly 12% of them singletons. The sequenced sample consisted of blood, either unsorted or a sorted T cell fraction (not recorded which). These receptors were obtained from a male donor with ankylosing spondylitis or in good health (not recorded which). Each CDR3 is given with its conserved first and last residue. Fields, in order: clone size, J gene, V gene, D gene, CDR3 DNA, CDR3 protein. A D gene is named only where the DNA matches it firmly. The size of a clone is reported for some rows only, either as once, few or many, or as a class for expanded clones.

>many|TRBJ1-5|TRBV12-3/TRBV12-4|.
TGTGCTTCTCGGGGATCCGATCAGCCCCAGCATTTT
CASRGSDQPQHF
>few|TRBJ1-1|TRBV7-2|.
TGTGCCAGCAGCTCTCGGACCGGGAAGAACACTGAAGCTTTCTTT
CASSSRTGKNTEAFF
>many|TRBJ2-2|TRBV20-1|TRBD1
TGCAGTGCTGCCACCGGGACAGTTAACACCGGGGAGCTGTTTTTT
CSAATGTVNTGELFF
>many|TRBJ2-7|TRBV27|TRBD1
TGTGCCAGCAGTTTAACAGGGGGCAACAACGAGCAGTACTTC
CASSLTGGNNEQYF
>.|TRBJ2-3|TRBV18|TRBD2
TGTGCCAGCTCACCACGAGGGAGGGGACCAGATACGCAGTATTTT
CASSPRGRGPDTQYF
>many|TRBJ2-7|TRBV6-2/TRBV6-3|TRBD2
TGTGCCAGCAGGGAACCACGGGGGGGCTTAAACGAGCAGTACTTC
CASREPRGGLNEQYF
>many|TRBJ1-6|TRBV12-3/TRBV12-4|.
TGTGCCAGCAGTTTAGTGACGGGGGAGTTTTCGGATTCACCCCTCCACTTT
CASSLVTGEFSDSPLHF
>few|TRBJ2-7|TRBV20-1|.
TGCAGTGCTGCGGTAGGAGGGACGCGGTACGAGCAGTACTTC
CSAAVGGTRYEQYF
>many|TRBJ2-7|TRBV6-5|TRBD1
TGTGCCAGCAGCGACAGGGTCCACGAGCAGTACTTC
CASSDRVHEQYF
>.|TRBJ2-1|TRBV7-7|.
TGTGCCAGCAGATTAGATCGGCAGGTCTACAATGTGCAGTTCTTC
CASRLDRQVYNVQFF
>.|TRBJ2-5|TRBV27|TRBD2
TGTGCCAGCAGTTCGTTCGGGGCGGGGGGTAGAGAGACCCAGTACTTC
CASSSFGAGGRETQYF
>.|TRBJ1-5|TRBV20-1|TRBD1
TGCAGTGCTTGGGACAGCGAAAAATATAGCAATCAGCCCCAGCATTTT
CSAWDSEKYSNQPQHF
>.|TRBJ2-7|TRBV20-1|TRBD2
TGCAGTGCACCAGTCACGACTAGCGGGGCTTACGAGCAGTACTTC
CSAPVTTSGAYEQYF
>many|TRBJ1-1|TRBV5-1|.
TGCGCCAGCAGCTTGGAAAGGAGACGGGACACTGAAGCTTTCTTT
CASSLERRRDTEAFF
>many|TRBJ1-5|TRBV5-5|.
TGTGCCAGCAGCCGGAGGCTAACTAGGGGGGAAAATCAGCCCCAGCATTTT
CASSRRLTRGENQPQHF
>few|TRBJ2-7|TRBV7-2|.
TGTGCCAGCACCTCAACTAGATCCTACGAGCAGTACTTC
CASTSTRSYEQYF
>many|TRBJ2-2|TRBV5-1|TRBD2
TGCGCCAGCAGCTCGATTGGACTAGGGACCGGGGAGCTGTTTTTT
CASSSIGLGTGELFF
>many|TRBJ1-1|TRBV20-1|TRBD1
TGCAGTGCCAGCCGGGACAGGGGAGTTATGAACACTGAAGCTTTCTTT
CSASRDRGVMNTEAFF
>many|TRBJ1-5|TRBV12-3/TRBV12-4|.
TGTGCCAGCAGCCCTGGGGGGAGTGGGCAGCCCCAGCATTTT
CASSPGGSGQPQHF
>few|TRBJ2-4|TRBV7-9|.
TGTGCCAGCAGCAAATCTAGCGTCAAAAACATTCAGTACTTC
CASSKSSVKNIQYF
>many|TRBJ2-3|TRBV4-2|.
TGTGCCAGCAGCCAAGACGGGACCTCTAGCACAGATACGCAGTATTTT
CASSQDGTSSTDTQYF
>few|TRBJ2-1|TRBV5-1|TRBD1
TGCGCCAGCAGCCTGACAGGGGAATCCTACAATGAGCAGTTCTTC
CASSLTGESYNEQFF
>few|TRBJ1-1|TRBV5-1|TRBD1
TGCGCCAGCAGCTACGGGACAGGGGCGGGTGAAGCTTTCTTT
CASSYGTGAGEAFF
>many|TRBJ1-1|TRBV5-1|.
TGCGCCAGCAGCTTGGTTCCAGGGGCCGAAGCTTTCTTT
CASSLVPGAEAFF
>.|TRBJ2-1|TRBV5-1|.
TGCGCCAGCCACAGCGGCTATGAGCAGTTCTTC
CASHSGYEQFF
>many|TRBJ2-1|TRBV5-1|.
TGCGCCAGCAGCGCGGGACAGATCAACAATGAGCAGTTCTTC
CASSAGQINNEQFF
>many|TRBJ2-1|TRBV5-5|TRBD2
TGTGCCAGCAGCTTGGCTCCTAGCGGGAACTACAATGAGCAGTTCTTC
CASSLAPSGNYNEQFF
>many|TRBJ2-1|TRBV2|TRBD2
TGTGCCAGCAGTGACGAGCGACTAGCCGGCAATGAGCAGTTCTTC
CASSDERLAGNEQFF
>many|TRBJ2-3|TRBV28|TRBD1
TGTGCCAGCAGTTCGAGGACAGGGGGGATAGATACGCAGTATTTT
CASSSRTGGIDTQYF
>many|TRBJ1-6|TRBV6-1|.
TGTGCCAGCAGGAAGTTACGTGGGGGCGCGAGGGATAATTCACCCCTCCACTTT
CASRKLRGGARDNSPLHF
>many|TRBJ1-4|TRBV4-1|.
TGCGCCAGCAGCCAAGCCTCGGGGCAGGAATGGAATGAAAAACTGTTTTTT
CASSQASGQEWNEKLFF
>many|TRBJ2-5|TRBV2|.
TGTGCCAGCAGTGACGGTGGGGTTAAAGAGACCCAGTACTTC
CASSDGGVKETQYF
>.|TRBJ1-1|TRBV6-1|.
TGTGCCAGCAGCCTTCTTCACGGGAGCACTGAAGCTTTCTTT
CASSLLHGSTEAFF
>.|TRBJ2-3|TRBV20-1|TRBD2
TGCTGTGCCCCAACTAGCGGGGGGTTCTCTAGCACAGATACGCAGTATTTT
CCAPTSGGFSSTDTQYF
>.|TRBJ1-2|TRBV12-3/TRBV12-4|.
TGTGTTAGCAGTTTATCAGAGGCTGCTAACTATGGCTACACCTTC
CVSSLSEAANYGYTF
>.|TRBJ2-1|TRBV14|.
TGTGCCAGCAGCCAAGATTTGTCCCTGGGACGGGAGCAGTTCTTC
CASSQDLSLGREQFF
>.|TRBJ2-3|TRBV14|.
TGTGCCAGCAGCCAAGCCACATTTGGTACGCAGTATTTT
CASSQATFGTQYF
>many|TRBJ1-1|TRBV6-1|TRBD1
TGTGCCAGCAGTGCGTACAGGGGGAACACTGAAGCTTTCTTT
CASSAYRGNTEAFF
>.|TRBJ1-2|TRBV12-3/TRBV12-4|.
TGTGCCAGCAGTGTGACAGGACAGTATGGCTACACCTTC
CASSVTGQYGYTF
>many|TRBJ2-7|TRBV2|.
TGTGCCAGCATAGGGGGACGCCGATCCTACGAGCAGTACTTC
CASIGGRRSYEQYF
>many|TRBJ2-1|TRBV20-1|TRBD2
TGCAGTGCTAGAGATAGGCCTAGCGGGATCTACAATGAGCAGTTCTTC
CSARDRPSGIYNEQFF
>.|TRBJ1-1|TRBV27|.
TGTGCCAGCAGTTTAGAGGGAGGAGGTAAAATGAACACTGAAGCTTTCTTT
CASSLEGGGKMNTEAFF
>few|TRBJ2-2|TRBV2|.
TGTGCCAGCAGTGTGGAGGCTACGGGGACCGGGGAGCTGTTTTTT
CASSVEATGTGELFF
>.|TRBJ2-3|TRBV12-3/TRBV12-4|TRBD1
TGTGCCAGCAGTCCCCGGGACAGAGATACGCAGTATTTT
CASSPRDRDTQYF
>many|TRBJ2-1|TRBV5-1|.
TGCGCCAGCAGCGATAATTTTAATGAGCAGTTCTTC
CASSDNFNEQFF